This entry describes one TCR beta chain. The method was immunoSEQ multiplex PCR; TCRdb's version includes in-frame clones alone and lacks a portion of them. In the table there are about 69,000 clones, around nine tenths of which are singletons. The source of the sample is a study of graft-versus-host responses after intestinal transplantation. Study information: The whole recipient group had anti-thymocyte globulin induction followed by tacrolimus and steroids for two to four years.

Germline values: CDR1 MNHEY, CDR2 SVGAGI. Trimming removed 5 bases from V and 0 bases from J, with 10 bases in between. This CDR3 has 14 amino acids. This specimen consisted of bone marrow, obtained nearly 750 days after intestinal transplantation. The clonotype comes from a human patient who received an intestinal transplant, so some T cells may come from the graft donor. The genes are TRBV6-5 and TRBJ1-2; D perhaps matches TRBD1 (5 bases). In DNA, the CDR3 is TGTGCCAGCAGTGTGGGCAGGGCTAACTATGGCTACACCTTC. Residues: CASSVGRANYGYTF.